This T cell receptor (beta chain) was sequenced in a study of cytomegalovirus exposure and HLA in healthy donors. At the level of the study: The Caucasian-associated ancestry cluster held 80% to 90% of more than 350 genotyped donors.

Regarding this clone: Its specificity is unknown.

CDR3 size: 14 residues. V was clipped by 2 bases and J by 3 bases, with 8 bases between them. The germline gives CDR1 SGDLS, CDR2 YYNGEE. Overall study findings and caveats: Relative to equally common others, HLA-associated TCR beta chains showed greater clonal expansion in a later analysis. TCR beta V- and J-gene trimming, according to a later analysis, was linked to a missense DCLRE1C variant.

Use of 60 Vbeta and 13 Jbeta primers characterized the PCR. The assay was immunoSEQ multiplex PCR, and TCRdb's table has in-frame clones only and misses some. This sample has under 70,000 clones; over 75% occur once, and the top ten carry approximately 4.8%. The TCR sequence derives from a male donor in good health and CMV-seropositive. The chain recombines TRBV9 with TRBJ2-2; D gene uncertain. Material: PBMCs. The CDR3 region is CASSVVYYTGELFF. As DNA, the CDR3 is TGTGCCAGCAGCGTTGTGTATTACACCGGGGAGCTGTTTTTT.